The clone carrying this TCR beta chain has only one observation. Antigen specificity is unknown. V shed 5 bases and J 0 bases; nucleotides not matched to a gene: 15. The germline V gene has CDR1 GTSNPN and CDR2 SVGIG (reference sequence). The CDR3 consists of 17 residues. The data are from a study of cytomegalovirus exposure and HLA in healthy donors. General study results and limits: Usually a TCR sequence was rare, but some public TCRs were found in many donors. Researchers counted approximately 160 TCR beta chains as cytomegalovirus-associated. The productive fraction for most TCR beta V segments was about 90% or about 30% in an earlier analysis. TRBV6-2, TRBV6-3 and other indistinguishable V segments were excluded.

This PCR relied on a set of 60 Vbeta primers and 13 Jbeta primers. Repertoires were generated with immunoSEQ multiplex PCR, while TCRdb's copy carries only in-frame clones and drops some. The data contain 35,000 to 45,000 clones, approximately 76% of them seen just once; the ten biggest clones take up about 8%. This TCR came from a young woman in good health and CMV-seropositive. The chain has TRBV30 and TRBJ1-1; 7 bases fit TRBD1. The sample consisted of PBMCs. Here the CDR3 reads CAWAPPQGVSVNTEAFF. The CDR3 DNA is TGTGCCTGGGCCCCCCCGCAGGGGGTCTCGGTGAACACTGAAGCTTTCTTT.